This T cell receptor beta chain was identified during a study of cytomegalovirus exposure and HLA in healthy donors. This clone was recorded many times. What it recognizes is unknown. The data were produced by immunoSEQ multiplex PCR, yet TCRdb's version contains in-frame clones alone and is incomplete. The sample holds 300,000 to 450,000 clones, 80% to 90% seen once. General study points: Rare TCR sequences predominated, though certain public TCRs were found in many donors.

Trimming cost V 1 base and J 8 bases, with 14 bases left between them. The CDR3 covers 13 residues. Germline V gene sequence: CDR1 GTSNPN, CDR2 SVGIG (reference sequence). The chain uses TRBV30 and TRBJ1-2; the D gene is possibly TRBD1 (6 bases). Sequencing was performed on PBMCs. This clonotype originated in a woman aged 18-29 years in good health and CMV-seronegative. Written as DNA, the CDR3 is TGTGCCTGGAGTGCACAGGGAGAAGTAGGCTACACCTTC. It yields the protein CAWSAQGEVGYTF.